This is a list of T cell receptor beta chains from one sample in a study of blood T cells in healthy people across ages. Using its own MiXCR run on the 5' RACE reads, TCRdb lists one record per CDR3 protein. The table records hundreds of thousands of distinct CDR3 sequences, 55% to 70% of them present only once. The material sequenced was blood. The receptor source for this set is a man aged 30-40 years in good health. Both conserved end residues are part of each CDR3. The D gene is left open where the match is weak. Some rows have no size entry. The others give once, few or many, or a class for an expanded clone.

DNA	CDR3	J	size	V	D
TGTGCCAGCAGCCAAGAAGTTGAGCAGTTCTTC	CASSQEVEQFF	TRBJ2-1	few	TRBV3-1	NA
TGTGCCAGCAGCTTGGATCGGGGGGGGTACACTGAAGCTTTCTTT	CASSLDRGGYTEAFF	TRBJ1-1	NA	TRBV5-6	NA
TGTGCCAGCAGCTTAGGTGGGGCCCCGTACCAAGAGACCCAGTACTTC	CASSLGGAPYQETQYF	TRBJ2-5	NA	TRBV11-2	NA
TGTGCCAGCAGCCCCTCAACTATCGGGATGGATGGCTACACCTTC	CASSPSTIGMDGYTF	TRBJ1-2	NA	TRBV9	NA
TGCGCCAGCAGCTTGTCTGGAGGGGAAAGAGGAGAGCAGTACTTC	CASSLSGGERGEQYF	TRBJ2-7	few	TRBV5-1	NA
TGTGCCAGCAGCTCCCAGGGGTACAAGCAGTACTTC	CASSSQGYKQYF	TRBJ2-4	NA	TRBV7-9	NA
TGCAGCGTTAGAATAGGCTACGAGCAGTACTTC	CSVRIGYEQYF	TRBJ2-7	few	TRBV29-1	NA
TGTGCCAGCAGCCAAGAAGGAGAGCGGGCCGGGAGCCCCTACAATGAGCAGTTCTTC	CASSQEGERAGSPYNEQFF	TRBJ2-1	NA	TRBV4-2	NA
TGTGCCAGCAGCCAAGATTTGGGACTAGCGGGTTATGAGCAGTTCTTC	CASSQDLGLAGYEQFF	TRBJ2-1	NA	TRBV4-2	TRBD2
TGCAGTGCTAGATGGCTAGCGGAGTCCTACGAGCAGTACTTC	CSARWLAESYEQYF	TRBJ2-7	NA	TRBV20-1	TRBD2
TGTGCCAGCAGGGGGACAAGGGGACCGATCCCCTATGGCTACACCTTC	CASRGTRGPIPYGYTF	TRBJ1-2	NA	TRBV28	NA
TGTGCCTTGGGACTAGCGGGAGGGATCTCCACAGATACGCAGTATTTT	CALGLAGGISTDTQYF	TRBJ2-3	NA	TRBV30	TRBD2
TGTGCCAGCAGCTTACAGGGCTGGGAGCAGTACTTC	CASSLQGWEQYF	TRBJ2-5	NA	TRBV13	NA
TGTGCCAGCAGCCGAATCACCGGGACAGGGAGATTCTACGAGCAGTACTTC	CASSRITGTGRFYEQYF	TRBJ2-7	NA	TRBV28	TRBD1
TGTGCCAGCAGCTTGACGGGGGCCGCCTACGAGCAGTACTTC	CASSLTGAAYEQYF	TRBJ2-7	NA	TRBV7-2	NA
TGTGCCAGCAGCCAAGATCCGGGGGGGCAGCATGAGCAGTTCTTC	CASSQDPGGQHEQFF	TRBJ2-1	NA	TRBV3-1	TRBD2
TGTGCCAGCAGCTTGGACAGTATCACAGATACGCAGTATTTT	CASSLDSITDTQYF	TRBJ2-3	NA	TRBV7-2	NA
TGCAGTGCTAGGAAGCGGGTCAGCGGGGACAATGAGCAGTTCTTC	CSARKRVSGDNEQFF	TRBJ2-1	NA	TRBV20-1	TRBD2
TGCAGCGTTGACGACAGCCCTAGCACAGATACGCAGTATTTT	CSVDDSPSTDTQYF	TRBJ2-3	NA	TRBV29-1	NA
TGCGCCAGCAGCTTGCCTAGCGGGGTTTACAATGAGCAGTTCTTC	CASSLPSGVYNEQFF	TRBJ2-1	NA	TRBV5-1	TRBD2
TGTGCCAGCAATCCCGGGGGGGCCAAATCTCATCAGCCCCAGCATTTT	CASNPGGAKSHQPQHF	TRBJ1-5	NA	TRBV6-5	NA
TGCGCCAGCAGCCCTAGGACTAGCGGGAGCAATGAGCAGTACTTC	CASSPRTSGSNEQYF	TRBJ2-5	NA	TRBV5-1	TRBD2
TGTGCCAGCAAAGATCAGCCAGCGGGAGTCCCAGATACGCAGTATTTT	CASKDQPAGVPDTQYF	TRBJ2-3	NA	TRBV6-6	TRBD2
TGTGCCAGCAGCTTAAAATTGTCGAGAGCGGGACTAGGCACAGATACGCAGTATTTT	CASSLKLSRAGLGTDTQYF	TRBJ2-3	NA	TRBV7-2	TRBD2
TGTGCCAGCAGCTTATCAGGGCAAGGAAATGGCTACACCTTC	CASSLSGQGNGYTF	TRBJ1-2	few	TRBV7-9	NA
TGCAGCGTTGATATAGACGAGCAGTACTTC	CSVDIDEQYF	TRBJ2-7	NA	TRBV29-1	NA
TGCAGTGCTAGAGCCGGGATAGACCGCGAGCAGTACTTC	CSARAGIDREQYF	TRBJ2-7	NA	TRBV20-1	NA
TGCAGTGCTAGACGACAGGGGGCGCCGTCAGGATACGAGCAGTACTTC	CSARRQGAPSGYEQYF	TRBJ2-7	few	TRBV20-1	TRBD1
TGTGCCAGCACTAGCCGGGAGTCGGCTAATGAAAAACTGTTTTTT	CASTSRESANEKLFF	TRBJ1-4	NA	TRBV2	NA
TGCAGTGCTAGCCCCCCCGGGGAAGAGACCCAGTACTTC	CSASPPGEETQYF	TRBJ2-5	few	TRBV20-1	NA
TGTGCCAGCATCTTGGGAGGGTTGGGTGAGCAGTTCTTC	CASILGGLGEQFF	TRBJ2-1	NA	TRBV12-3/TRBV12-4	TRBD2
TGCGCCAGCGGACAGTACGACAATGAGCAGTTCTTC	CASGQYDNEQFF	TRBJ2-1	NA	TRBV10-1	NA